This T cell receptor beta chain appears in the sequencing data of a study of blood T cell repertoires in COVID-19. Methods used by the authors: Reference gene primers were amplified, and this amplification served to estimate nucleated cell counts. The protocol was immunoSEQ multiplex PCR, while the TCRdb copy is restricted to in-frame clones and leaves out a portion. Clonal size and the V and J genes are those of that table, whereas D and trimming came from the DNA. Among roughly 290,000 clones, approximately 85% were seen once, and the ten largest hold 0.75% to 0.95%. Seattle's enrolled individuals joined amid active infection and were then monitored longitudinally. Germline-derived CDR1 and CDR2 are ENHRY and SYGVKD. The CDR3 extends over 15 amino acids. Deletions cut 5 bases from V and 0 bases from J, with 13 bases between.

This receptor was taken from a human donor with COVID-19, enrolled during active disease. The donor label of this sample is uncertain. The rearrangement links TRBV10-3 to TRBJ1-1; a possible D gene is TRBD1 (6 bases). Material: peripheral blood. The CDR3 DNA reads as TGTGCCATCAGTACTACAGGACAGATGAACACTGAAGCTTTCTTT. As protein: CAISTTGQMNTEAFF.